Listed below are T cell receptor beta chains from one sample, sequenced in a study of blood T cells in healthy people across ages. TCRdb re-called the 5' RACE reads with MiXCR, one entry per CDR3 protein. The repertoire holds hundreds of thousands of distinct CDR3 sequences, under 70% seen once, with over 30% in the top ten. The sequenced material came from blood. The receptors derive from a man in his 60s in good health. Each CDR3 is given with its conserved first and last residue. D genes are given only for firm matches. Not all rows give a size; the values are once, few, many and, for expanded clones, a class.

clone_size j_call d_call v_call cdr3_nt cdr3_aa
few TRBJ2-7 TRBD1 TRBV20-1 TGCAGTGCTAGAGACCGGGACAGGGTCTACGAGCAGTACTTC CSARDRDRVYEQYF
few TRBJ2-1 TRBD1 TRBV11-2 TGTGCCAGCAGCTTAGGTCGTGGGACAGGGAATTACTACAATGAGCAGTTCTTC CASSLGRGTGNYYNEQFF
NA TRBJ2-3 TRBD2 TRBV7-6 TGTGCCACCTTCTCGGGGGGGCCCACAGATACGCAGTATTTT CATFSGGPTDTQYF
NA TRBJ2-7 NA TRBV7-2 TGTGCCAGCAGCTCGTGGGGCGGAGGCGAGCAGTACTTC CASSSWGGGEQYF
NA TRBJ1-5 NA TRBV18 TGTGCCAGCTCTCAAGAATATAGCAATCAGCCCCAGCATTTT CASSQEYSNQPQHF
few TRBJ2-1 NA TRBV3-1 TGTGCCAGCAGCCAAGATCCTAACAATGAGCAGTTCTTC CASSQDPNNEQFF
NA TRBJ2-7 NA TRBV11-2 TGTGCCAGCAGCCCACGCCCCGGGGCAGGCACCTACGAGCAGTACTTC CASSPRPGAGTYEQYF
NA TRBJ1-2 NA TRBV15 TGTGCCACCAGCAGAGACACGCCCTCGAGGGATGGCTACACCTTC CATSRDTPSRDGYTF
NA TRBJ1-5 TRBD1 TRBV7-2 TGTGCCAGCAGCTTAGTAGCGACAGGGAATAGCAATCAGCCCCAGCATTTT CASSLVATGNSNQPQHF
few TRBJ2-1 NA TRBV25-1 TGTGCCAGCAGTGGAAACAGAGACAATGAGCAGTTCTTC CASSGNRDNEQFF
NA TRBJ2-7 NA TRBV3-1 TGTGCCAGCAGCCCCATCAACTCCGACGAGCAGTACTTC CASSPINSDEQYF
NA TRBJ1-2 NA TRBV10-3 TGTGCCATCAGTGAGGCTCGCGGAGGGACCCACTATGGCTACACCTTC CAISEARGGTHYGYTF
NA TRBJ1-2 NA TRBV18 TGTGCCAGCTCACCACTAGACAGGTCGGCAGGGATCCTCTATGGCTACACCTTC CASSPLDRSAGILYGYTF
NA TRBJ2-1 NA TRBV12-3/TRBV12-4 TGTGCCAGCAGTTCAGGGAAGCAGTTCTTC CASSSGKQFF
NA TRBJ2-5 TRBD1 TRBV2 TGTGCCAGCAGGGGGACAGCAATAATGGAGACCCAGTACTTC CASRGTAIMETQYF
NA TRBJ2-1 TRBD1 TRBV4-1 TGCGCCAGCAGCCACATTCGGGACAGGGGGCAATACAATGAGCAGTTCTTC CASSHIRDRGQYNEQFF
NA TRBJ2-4 TRBD2 TRBV29-1 TGCAGCGTCGACGCCACTAGCGGGGGGAGTTTCATTCAGTACTTC CSVDATSGGSFIQYF
few TRBJ2-7 NA TRBV11-2 TGTGCCAGCAGCGTAGGGAGCGTCTACAATGAGCAGTACTTC CASSVGSVYNEQYF
NA TRBJ2-1 NA TRBV20-1 TGCAGTGCTAGACCCGGTTACAATGAGCAGTTCTTC CSARPGYNEQFF
NA TRBJ2-7 NA TRBV6-2/TRBV6-3 TGTGCCAGCAGGGCCGGGGGAAGCTCCTACGAGCAGTACTTC CASRAGGSSYEQYF